The 13 T cell receptor beta chains below were found in one sample sequenced in a study of cytomegalovirus exposure and HLA in healthy donors. Use of 60 Vbeta and 13 Jbeta primers characterized the PCR. Clones were sequenced by immunoSEQ multiplex PCR, and TCRdb holds only the in-frame ones, with some missing. The data show 150,000 to 200,000 clones, about 80% seen once. Sequencing was performed on PBMCs. Every receptor here comes from a woman aged 18-29 years in good health and CMV-seropositive.

The V gene is TRBV25-1, the J gene TRBJ2-2; TRBD1 might be the D (5 bases). CDR3 size: 14 residues. The germline V gene has CDR1 MGHDK and CDR2 SYGVNS. Trimming left V 4 bases short and J 0 bases short, with 6 bases between. This CDR3 reads CASSVGANTGELFF. The CDR3 bases are TGTGCCAGCAGTGTAGGGGCGAACACCGGGGAGCTGTTTTTT.

The rearrangement joins TRBV5-1 to TRBJ1-3, with unresolved D. V was shortened by 0 bases and J by 6 bases, with 13 bases between the two germline ends. There are 15 residues in the CDR3. The germline V gene has CDR1 SGHRS and CDR2 YFSETQ. The CDR3 spells CASSLDGATVNTIYF. The CDR3 DNA follows: TGCGCCAGCAGCTTGGATGGCGCTACAGTAAACACCATATATTTT.

This clone was counted between two and nine times. This rearrangement joins TRBV13 to TRBJ2-7, with TRBD2 matching 13 bases. CDR1 is PRHDT and CDR2 is FYEKMQ in the germline V gene (reference sequence). This CDR3 has 14 residues. The V gene end was trimmed by 5 bases and the J gene end by 9 bases; junction bases not matched to a gene: 7. The CDR3 sequence is CASSVGLAGAWQYF. The CDR3 DNA reads TGTGCCAGCAGCGTCGGACTAGCGGGGGCCTGGCAGTACTTC.

Concerning this clone itself: Other DNA sequences in this specimen translate into the identical CDR3. This sequence joins TRBV13 and TRBJ1-2; possibly TRBD1 for D (6 bases). The germline V gene encodes CDR1 PRHDT and CDR2 FYEKMQ (reference sequence). With 6 bases removed from V and 2 bases from J, the gap between germline ends came to 13 bases. CDR3 length: 14 residues. The CDR3 nucleotides are TGTGCCAGCAGGGTCGGGGGGGGCAACTATGGCTACACCTTC. The encoded protein is CASRVGGGNYGYTF. The whole variable domain, filled in from reference TRBV13 and TRBJ1-2, reads AAGVIQSPRHLIKEKRETATLKCYPIPRHDTVYWYQQGPGQDPQFLISFYEKMQSDKGSIPDRFSAQQFSDYHSELNMSSLELGDSALYFCASRVGGGNYGYTFGSGTRLTVV.

The chain employs TRBV10-2 and TRBJ1-6; maybe TRBD1 (6 bases). V gave up 3 bases and J gave up 5 bases, with 11 bases separating them. This CDR3 has 15 amino acids. Germline CDR1 reads WSHSY; CDR2 reads SAAADI. For the CDR3, the DNA is TGCGCCAGCAGTGACAGGGGCCCCGATAATTCACCCCTCCACTTT. It translates to CASSDRGPDNSPLHF.

The chain links TRBV10-3 to TRBJ2-1; D call uncertain. Trimming took 4 bases from V and 3 from J, leaving 10 bases between them. The CDR3 is 14 amino acids. From germline, CDR1 is ENHRY and CDR2 SYGVKD. CDR3 loop: CAISAAGGYNEQFF. The CDR3 nucleotides read TGTGCCATCAGTGCCGCCGGCGGCTACAATGAGCAGTTCTTC.

The chain is built from TRBV4-1 and TRBJ1-3; the D is unclear. Germline CDR1 and CDR2: MGHRA and YSYEKL. The ends were cut back, 4 bases at V and 4 bases at J, with 8 bases in the middle. The CDR3 is 13 residues long. In nucleotides, the CDR3 is TGCGCCAGCAGCCCCGGACTGGGAAACACCATATATTTT. This gives the protein CASSPGLGNTIYF.

A remark on this clone: The junction and the germline gene differ at one end; a read error may be behind it. Other DNA sequences within the sample encode an identical CDR3. The V call is TRBV4-2, the J call TRBJ2-1, with 7 bases identical to TRBD1. Looked up from germline, CDR1 is LGHNA and CDR2 is YNFKEQ. The CDR3 runs 14 residues. CDR3 loop: CASSQGSEGAIRFF. The CDR3 bases are TGTGCCAGCAGTCAAGGGAGTGAGGGGGCGATCCGGTTCTTC.

The J gene is TRBJ1-2, the V gene TRBV2; D not certain. Germline loops: CDR1 SNHLY, CDR2 FYNNEI. The ends were cut back, 2 bases at V and 4 bases at J, with 8 bases in the middle. CDR3 length: 13 residues. The CDR3 bases are TGTGCCAGCAGTGAACAGGTGGTCTATGGCTACACCTTC. It specifies CASSEQVVYGYTF.

This clone was counted once. J is TRBJ2-6 and V is TRBV15; no clear D gene. Germline-derived CDR1 and CDR2 are LNHNV and YYDKDF (reference sequence). This CDR3 is built from 16 residues. V dropped 3 bases and J dropped 0 bases, with 9 bases sitting between them. The CDR3 nucleotides read TGTGCCACCAGCAGGTCGACAAGCTCTGGGGCCAACGTCCTGACTTTC. The encoded protein is CATSRSTSSGANVLTF.

The genes are TRBV5-5 and TRBJ2-7; possible D gene TRBD2, 6 bases. This CDR3 is 16 amino acids long. Germline CDR1 reads SGHKS; CDR2 reads YYEKEE (reference sequence). V lost 4 bases to trimming and J lost 4 bases, with 21 bases between them. The chain's CDR3 is CASSLEPGTYTYEQYV. The CDR3 DNA sequence: TGTGCCAGCAGCCTGGAACCCGGGACTTATACTTACGAGCAGTACGTC.

The chain has TRBV5-6 and TRBJ2-5; 8 bases agree with TRBD2. From germline, CDR1 is SGHDT and CDR2 YYEEEE. V gave up 0 bases and J gave up 3 bases; unmatched junction bases: 7. The CDR3 loop spans 16 amino acids. In nucleotides, the CDR3 is TGTGCCAGCAGCTTGGTTTTTCGGGGGGGTGAAGAGACCCAGTACTTC. Translation: CASSLVFRGGEETQYF.

The chain employs TRBV19 and TRBJ2-1, with 7 bases aligning to TRBD2. From germline, CDR1 is LNHDA and CDR2 SQIVND (reference sequence). After removal of 7 bases from V and 3 bases from J, the junction contained 6 bases not matched to a gene. The CDR3 sequence is 14 residues long. CDR3 in DNA: TGTGCCAGTAACTTCGGCGGGGGCTACAATGAGCAGTTCTTC. Its protein product is CASNFGGGYNEQFF.